The 8 T cell receptor beta chains below were found in one sample sequenced in a study of blood T cell repertoires in COVID-19. Some clones are missing from TCRdb's copy, which holds only in-frame ones; the method was immunoSEQ multiplex PCR. This table holds 350,000 to 500,000 clones, around nine tenths found once. Material: PBMCs or T cells enriched from blood (not recorded which). The receptors shown here come from a woman under 30 who had been exposed to COVID-19.

The chain joins TRBV7-6 to TRBJ1-2; D unclear. Germline V CDR1 and CDR2: SGHVS, FNYEAQ. Deletions cut 1 base from V and 8 bases from J, with 11 bases between. CDR3 length: 13 amino acids. As DNA, the CDR3 is TGTGCCAGCAGCTTAGTCTCCGACGGGGGCTACACCTTC. Translated, it gives CASSLVSDGGYTF.

V usage is TRBV2 and J usage is TRBJ1-5, with a possible D match to TRBD1 (6 bases). V shed 4 bases and J shed 7 bases, with 17 bases lying between them. This CDR3 has 15 amino acids. The germline gives CDR1 SNHLY, CDR2 FYNNEI. The CDR3 loop is CASSVTGTKRQPQHF. CDR3 coding DNA: TGTGCCAGCAGTGTAACAGGGACCAAAAGGCAGCCCCAGCATTTT.

Concerning this clone: One junction end disagrees with the germline gene, perhaps due to a read error. CDR3 residues: CASSFGGAGGLQEIQYF. The CDR3 region has the DNA TGTGCCAGCAGCTTCGGCGGGGCGGGGGGCCTCCAAGAGATCCAGTACTTC. The chain recombines TRBV11-2 with TRBJ2-5; the match to TRBD2 covers 8 bases. Germline V gene lookup returns CDR1 SGHAT and CDR2 FQNNGV. The length of the CDR3 is 17 residues.

The J gene is TRBJ2-1, the V gene TRBV7-2; TRBD2 matches at 15 bases. J was trimmed by 5 bases and V by 5 bases; bases with no gene match: 1. The CDR3 contains 15 residues. Germline V gene sequence: CDR1 SGHTA, CDR2 FQGNSA. CDR3 amino acids: CASSRTSGRDNEQFF. CDR3 sequence (DNA): TGTGCCAGCAGCCGGACTAGCGGGAGGGACAATGAGCAGTTCTTC.

This clone was found once. The chain has TRBV27 and TRBJ2-7; 8 bases are shared with TRBD1. Germline CDR1 and CDR2: MNHEY and SMNVEV (reference sequence). V gave up 8 bases and J gave up 3 bases; unmatched junction bases: 12. This CDR3 contains 15 residues. The CDR3, as DNA: TGTGCCAGCCGTCTGCGGGACAGGACTATCTACGAGCAGTACTTC. Amino acid sequence: CASRLRDRTIYEQYF.

The rearrangement links TRBV19 to TRBJ2-6; 7 bases are shared with TRBD1. Trimming removed 9 bases from V and 0 bases from J; junction bases left unmatched: 11. The germline CDR1 and CDR2 sequences are LNHDA and SQIVND (reference sequence). The CDR3 consists of 17 residues. The CDR3 DNA reads TGTGCCAGCCGCCTTGACAGGGCCACCTCTGGGGCCAACGTCCTGACTTTC. Translation gives CASRLDRATSGANVLTF.

V gene TRBV28 combines with J gene TRBJ2-7; 9 positions agree with TRBD2. Germline V CDR1 and CDR2: MDHEN, SYDVKM. The J segment lost 5 bases and the V segment lost 2 bases, leaving 7 bases of the junction unmatched. This CDR3 comprises 15 residues. The CDR3 DNA reads as TGTGCCAGCAGTTTAGTAGCGGGAGTATCTAACGAGCAGTACTTC. Protein sequence: CASSLVAGVSNEQYF.

The chain uses TRBV7-8 and TRBJ2-1; a possible D gene is TRBD2 (5 bases). This CDR3 has 15 amino acids. The germline V gene encodes CDR1 SGHVS and CDR2 FQNEAQ. V was trimmed by 5 bases and J by 1 base, leaving 12 bases between them. CDR3 sequence: CASSLSLGSYNEQFF. In nucleotides, the CDR3 is TGTGCCAGCAGCCTCTCACTAGGGTCCTACAATGAGCAGTTCTTC.